Shown below are 23 T cell receptor beta chains from a single sample sequenced in a study of blood T cell repertoires in COVID-19. The repertoire was sequenced with immunoSEQ multiplex PCR; TCRdb's copy has only in-frame clones and lacks some. The sample holds some 400,000 clones; roughly four fifths are singletons and the top ten take 0.85% to 1.3%. The specimen sequenced was peripheral blood. These receptor sequences come from a human donor with acute or convalescent COVID-19. The donor label of this sample is uncertain.

The chain joins TRBV27 to TRBJ2-2; D might be TRBD2 (5 bases). Germline V gene sequence: CDR1 MNHEY, CDR2 SMNVEV (reference sequence). The CDR3 spans 15 residues. Trimming shortened V by 5 bases and J by 1 base, and 11 bases separated the two germline ends. The DNA of the CDR3 is TGTGCCAGCAGTCCAAGGAGGCAGAACACCGGGGAGCTGTTTTTT. Translating it yields CASSPRRQNTGELFF.

This chain uses TRBV6-1 with TRBJ1-3, with D uncertain. The CDR3 sequence is 15 residues long. V was cut by 5 bases and J by 4 bases, with 15 bases left in between. Germline V gene data show CDR1 as MNHNS and CDR2 as SASEGT. The CDR3 loop is CASSPLSSGGNTIYF. In nucleotides, the CDR3 is TGTGCCAGCAGTCCTCTCTCTTCAGGAGGAAACACCATATATTTT.

This clone appeared once. The rearrangement uses TRBV5-1 and TRBJ2-5; TRBD1 matches 12 bases. Trimming cost V 1 base and J 2 bases; bases outside gene matches: 6. Per germline, CDR1 SGHRS and CDR2 YFSETQ. The CDR3 covers 17 residues. The CDR3 sequence: CASSLTGTGGGQETQYF. CDR3 DNA sequence: TGCGCCAGCAGCTTGACGGGGACAGGGGGCGGACAAGAGACCCAGTACTTC.

This chain links TRBV5-1 with TRBJ1-1; TRBD1 matches 9 bases. Germline V gene lookup returns CDR1 SGHRS and CDR2 YFSETQ. V lost 4 bases to trimming and J lost 4 bases; unmatched junction nucleotides: 8. The CDR3 runs to 15 residues. The chain's CDR3 is CASSPGQGSVTEAFF. In DNA form, the CDR3 reads TGCGCCAGCAGCCCGGGACAGGGTTCGGTCACTGAAGCTTTCTTT.

The CDR3 loop reads CASSLDTNYGYTF. CDR3 nucleotide sequence: TGTGCCAGCAGCTTGGACACGAACTATGGCTACACCTTC. This chain joins TRBV7-9 and TRBJ1-2; D is perhaps TRBD1 (5 bases). The germline V gene encodes CDR1 SEHNR and CDR2 FQNEAQ (reference sequence). The V end was cut by 3 bases, the J end by 2 bases, with 7 bases between. The CDR3 runs 13 residues.

In DNA form, the CDR3 reads TGTGCCAGCAGCGCTTGGCGGGGGGACAATGAGCAGTTCTTC. The encoded protein is CASSAWRGDNEQFF. This rearrangement joins TRBV7-2 to TRBJ2-1; 8 nucleotides line up with TRBD2. Per the germline V gene, CDR1 is SGHTA and CDR2 is FQGNSA. The CDR3 contains 14 residues. The ends lost 5 bases at V and 5 bases at J; junction bases unmatched: 5.

The genes are TRBV28 and TRBJ2-1, with 8 bases lining up with TRBD1. V gave up 7 bases and J gave up 6 bases; unmatched junction bases: 11. The CDR3 sequence is 15 residues long. The germline gives CDR1 MDHEN, CDR2 SYDVKM. As DNA, the CDR3 is TGTGCCAGCACAAGACGACAGGGGATGGGCAATGAGCAGTTCTTC. Its protein is CASTRRQGMGNEQFF.

CDR3 in amino acids: CASSPTIDEQFF. CDR3 bases: TGTGCCAGCAGCCCGACAATCGATGAGCAGTTCTTC. The genes are TRBV7-9 and TRBJ2-1; D uncertain. Germline-derived CDR1 and CDR2 are SEHNR and FQNEAQ (reference sequence). V was clipped by 5 bases and J by 8 bases, with 10 bases between them. CDR3 length equals 12 residues.

CDR3 region: CASSGGQLPGNQPQHF. DNA of the CDR3: TGTGCCAGCAGCGGGGGACAGCTACCCGGCAATCAGCCCCAGCATTTT. The chain uses TRBV5-8 and TRBJ1-5; TRBD1 agrees at 7 bases. Germline lookup yields CDR1 SGHTS and CDR2 YDEGEE. The trim removed 4 bases at V and 2 bases at J, leaving 9 bases unmatched. This CDR3 has 16 amino acids.

CDR3 protein: CAWSRDTNYGYTF. CDR3 DNA sequence: TGTGCCTGGAGTAGGGACACCAACTATGGCTACACCTTC. The chain joins TRBV30 to TRBJ1-2; D perhaps matches TRBD1 (6 bases). Trimming stripped 2 bases from V and 2 bases from J, with 9 bases between. The CDR3 loop spans 13 amino acids. Germline CDR1 is GTSNPN and CDR2 is SVGIG (reference sequence). Using reference TRBV30 and TRBJ1-2 for the parts outside the CDR3, the full variable domain is SQTIHQWPATLVQPVGSPLSLECTVEGTSNPNLYWYRQAAGRGLQLLFYSVGIGQISSEVPQNLSASRPQDRQFILSSKKLLLSDSGFYLCAWSRDTNYGYTFGSGTRLTVV.

The chain links TRBV5-1 to TRBJ2-3; 9 bases are shared with TRBD2. Germline V gene data show CDR1 as SGHRS and CDR2 as YFSETQ. This CDR3 is 15 amino acids long. V trimming: 4 bases; J trimming: 2 bases; junction bases outside the gene matches: 5. The CDR3 DNA reads TGCGCCAGCAGCGAAAGCGGGGGGTACACAGATACGCAGTATTTT. This encodes CASSESGGYTDTQYF.

The chain employs TRBV5-1 and TRBJ2-2; TRBD2 agrees at 10 bases. Looked up from germline, CDR1 is SGHRS and CDR2 is YFSETQ. The CDR3 runs 16 residues. V lost 5 bases to trimming and J lost 5 bases; unmatched junction nucleotides: 9. The DNA for the CDR3 is TGCGCCAGCAGAGGTCTAGCGGGAGACCCTACCGGGGAGCTGTTTTTT. Protein sequence: CASRGLAGDPTGELFF.

J is TRBJ2-7 and V is TRBV28; 9 bases are a match to TRBD1. V lost 4 bases, J lost 6 bases, and 7 bases stayed unmatched. CDR3 length: 14 amino acids. Germline lookup yields CDR1 MDHEN and CDR2 SYDVKM. CDR3 sequence reads: CASSSGTGRFEQYF. Here the CDR3 DNA reads TGTGCCAGCAGTTCTGGGACAGGGAGGTTCGAGCAGTACTTC. The entire variable domain, with the rest obtained from reference TRBV28 and TRBJ2-7, is as follows: DVKVTQSSRYLVKRTGEKVFLECVQDMDHENMFWYRQDPGLGLRLIYFSYDVKMKEKGDIPEGYSVSREKKERFSLILESASTNQTSMYLCASSSGTGRFEQYFGPGTRLTVT.

The rearrangement links TRBV5-1 to TRBJ1-6; no clear D. Germline V gives CDR1 SGHRS, CDR2 YFSETQ. Trimming shortened V by 6 bases and J by 10 bases, and 14 bases separated the two germline ends. CDR3 length equals 13 residues. CDR3 in amino acids: CASKYGGESPLHF. CDR3 DNA: TGCGCCAGCAAATATGGCGGGGAATCACCCCTCCACTTT.

This chain joins TRBV5-1 and TRBJ2-7; 14 positions match TRBD2. Germline V gene data show CDR1 as SGHRS and CDR2 as YFSETQ. After removal of 0 bases from V and 3 bases from J, the junction contained 5 bases not matched to a gene. The CDR3 sequence is 17 residues long. CDR3 residues: CASSLARLAGGSYEQYF. The CDR3, as DNA: TGCGCCAGCAGCTTGGCCCGACTAGCGGGGGGGAGCTACGAGCAGTACTTC.

The chain is built from TRBV21-1 and TRBJ1-1; the table's D call, TRBD1, was not checked against the DNA. TRBV21-1 is termed a pseudogene. This CDR3 has 18 residues. CDR3 loop: CASSKASREGHLNTEAFF. The CDR3 DNA reads TGTGCCAGCAGCAAAGCGTCCAGGGAAGGCCATCTTAACACTGAAGCTTTCTTT.

This chain links TRBV5-6 with TRBJ2-7, with a possible D match to TRBD2 (6 bases). Germline-derived CDR1 and CDR2 are SGHDT and YYEEEE. V lost 4 bases to trimming and J lost 0 bases, with 14 bases between them. The length of the CDR3 is 15 residues. CDR3 protein: CASSAGTLSSYEQYF. CDR3 DNA sequence: TGTGCCAGCAGCGCCGGGACTTTGAGCTCCTACGAGCAGTACTTC.

The rearrangement links TRBV3-1 (or the pseudogene TRBV3-2) to TRBJ2-5; weak D call: TRBD1 (5 bases). Per germline, CDR1 LGHDT and CDR2 YNNKEL (reference sequence). Trimming removed 1 base from V and 0 bases from J, with 9 bases in between. This CDR3 has 15 residues. The CDR3 sequence: CASSQGTSYQETQYF. CDR3 nucleotide sequence: TGTGCCAGCAGCCAAGGGACAAGCTACCAAGAGACCCAGTACTTC.

This rearrangement joins TRBV3-1 (or the pseudogene TRBV3-2) to TRBJ1-1, with 10 bases lining up with TRBD1. The junction had 4 bases not matched to a gene; V was cut back by 5 bases and J by 4 bases. Germline V gene lookup returns CDR1 LGHDT and CDR2 YNNKEL (reference sequence). This CDR3 region has 14 residues. The CDR3 sequence: CASSVRTGGTEAFF. CDR3 coding DNA: TGTGCCAGCAGCGTTAGGACAGGGGGCACTGAAGCTTTCTTT.

The CDR3 is CASSPRNGGSSPAGYGYTF. CDR3 DNA sequence: TGTGCCAGCTCACCCCGGAATGGGGGGAGCTCCCCGGCGGGCTATGGCTACACCTTC. J is TRBJ1-2 and V is TRBV18; D might be TRBD1 (5 bases). Germline CDR1 and CDR2: KGHSH and LQKENI. The CDR3 extends over 19 amino acids. V lost 3 bases and J 4 bases, leaving 27 bases between the germline ends.

The V call is TRBV24-1, the J call TRBJ2-1; D remains ambiguous. Germline-derived CDR1 and CDR2 are KGHDR and SFDVKD. The CDR3 consists of 11 residues. V dropped 9 bases and J dropped 7 bases, with 9 bases sitting between them. The CDR3 spells CATGFRNEQFF. Here the CDR3 DNA reads TGTGCCACCGGTTTTCGGAATGAGCAGTTCTTC.

The V gene is TRBV3-1 (or the pseudogene TRBV3-2), the J gene TRBJ1-1, with D hard to call. The CDR3 loop spans 14 amino acids. The V end was cut by 1 base, the J end by 6 bases, with 12 bases between. Germline assignment: CDR1 LGHDT and CDR2 YNNKEL (reference sequence). The CDR3 DNA is TGTGCCAGCAGCCAAGCAAGCTTCGTATCTGAAGCTTTCTTT. Translation gives CASSQASFVSEAFF.

The gene calls are TRBV7-6 and TRBJ1-1; maybe TRBD1 (6 bases). The CDR3 is 15 amino acids. Germline lookup yields CDR1 SGHVS and CDR2 FNYEAQ. V gave up 4 bases and J gave up 4 bases, with 16 bases separating them. CDR3 region: CASSSYRVPGTEAFF. The CDR3, as DNA: TGTGCCAGCAGCTCCTACAGGGTCCCAGGCACTGAAGCTTTCTTT.